What follows is one T cell receptor (beta chain) and its context. This entry comes from a study of blood T cell repertoires in COVID-19. V shed 10 bases and J 1 base; nucleotides not matched to a gene: 7. The germline gives CDR1 ENHRY, CDR2 SYGVKD. This CDR3 region has 14 residues. The protocol was immunoSEQ multiplex PCR, while the TCRdb copy is restricted to in-frame clones and leaves out a portion. The table includes about 350,000 clones, about 90% detected once. Material: PBMCs or T cells enriched from blood (not recorded which). The chain combines TRBV10-3 with TRBJ2-3, with 8 bases lining up with TRBD2. This clonotype originated in a woman in her thirties who had recovered from COVID-19. CDR3 protein: CATTGRGGTDTQYF. Written as DNA, the CDR3 is TGTGCCACCACGGGGCGGGGGGGCACAGATACGCAGTATTTT.